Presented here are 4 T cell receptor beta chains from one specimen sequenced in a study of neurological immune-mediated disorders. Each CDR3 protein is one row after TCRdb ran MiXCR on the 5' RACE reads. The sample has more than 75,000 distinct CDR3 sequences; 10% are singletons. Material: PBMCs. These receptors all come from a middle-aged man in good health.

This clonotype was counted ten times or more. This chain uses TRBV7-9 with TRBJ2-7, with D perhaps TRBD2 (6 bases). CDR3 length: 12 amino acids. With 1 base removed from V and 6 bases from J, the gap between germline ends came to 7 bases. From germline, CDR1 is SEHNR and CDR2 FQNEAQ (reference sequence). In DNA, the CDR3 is TGTGCCAGCAGCTTAGTGGAGGGCGAGCAGTACTTC. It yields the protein CASSLVEGEQYF.

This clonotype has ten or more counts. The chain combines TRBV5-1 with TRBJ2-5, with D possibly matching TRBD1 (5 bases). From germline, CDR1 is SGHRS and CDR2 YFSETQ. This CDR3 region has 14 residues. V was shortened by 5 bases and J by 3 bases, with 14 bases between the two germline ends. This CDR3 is CASRQQGSKETQYF. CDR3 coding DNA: TGCGCCAGCAGACAGCAGGGATCCAAAGAGACCCAGTACTTC.

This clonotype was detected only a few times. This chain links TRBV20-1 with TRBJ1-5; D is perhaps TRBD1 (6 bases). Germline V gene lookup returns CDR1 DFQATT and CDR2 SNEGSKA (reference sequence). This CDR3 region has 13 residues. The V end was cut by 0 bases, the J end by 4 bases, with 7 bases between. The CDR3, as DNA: TGCAGTGCTAGAGATCAGGGGAATCAGCCCCAGCATTTT. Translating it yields CSARDQGNQPQHF.

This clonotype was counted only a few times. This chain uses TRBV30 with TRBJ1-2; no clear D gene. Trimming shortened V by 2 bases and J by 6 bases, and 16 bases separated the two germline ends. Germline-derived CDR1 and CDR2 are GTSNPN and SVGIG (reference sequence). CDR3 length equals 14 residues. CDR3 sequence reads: CAWSPRVGRDGYTF. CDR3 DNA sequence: TGTGCCTGGAGTCCCCGGGTTGGGAGGGATGGCTACACCTTC.